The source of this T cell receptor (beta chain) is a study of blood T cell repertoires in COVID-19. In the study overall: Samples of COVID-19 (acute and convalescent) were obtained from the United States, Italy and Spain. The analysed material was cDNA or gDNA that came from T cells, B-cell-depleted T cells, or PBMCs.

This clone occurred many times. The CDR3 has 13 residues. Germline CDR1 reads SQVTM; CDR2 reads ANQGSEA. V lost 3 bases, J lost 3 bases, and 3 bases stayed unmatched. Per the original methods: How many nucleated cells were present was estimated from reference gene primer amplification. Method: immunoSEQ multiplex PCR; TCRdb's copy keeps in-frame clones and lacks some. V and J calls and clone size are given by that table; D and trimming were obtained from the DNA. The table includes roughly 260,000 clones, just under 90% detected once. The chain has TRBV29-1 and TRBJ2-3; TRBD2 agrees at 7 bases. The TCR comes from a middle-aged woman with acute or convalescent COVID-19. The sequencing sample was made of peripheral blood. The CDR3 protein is CSVEGGWTDTQYF. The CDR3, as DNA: TGCAGCGTTGAGGGAGGGTGGACAGATACGCAGTATTTT.